What follows is one T cell receptor (beta chain) and its context. Its specificity is not known. This sample was included in a study of human T cells and chemical hapten exposure. Turning to the study itself: Mostly female, the patients presented with alopecia areata, totalis or universalis.

Time point meaning: patch test 2, 6 weeks after DPC sensitization. Treatment noted: therapeutic diphenylcyclopropenone sensitization with weekly scalp DPC. Blood, whole and unfractionated, served as the source for total RNA extraction. Overall study findings and caveats: With DPC sensitization, TCRs exceeding 1 in 1000 frequency showed no change.

Original data processing: Between roughly 20,000 and 690,600 TCRs appeared in each sample, and the median stood at around 92,000. TCRdb called the RACE reads again in MiXCR, with one record for every CDR3 protein. V and J calls and clone size were set by TCRdb, not the authors. Of around 50,000 distinct CDR3 sequences in the sample, around 9.4% were seen once. The germline V gene encodes CDR1 SQVTM and CDR2 ANQGSEA. The germline V and J ends were trimmed by 6 bases and 5 bases, with 11 bases remaining between them. This CDR3 region has 12 residues. The sample in question was whole blood, obtained in connection with sensitization to the hapten diphenylcyclopropenone (DPC). This receptor was taken from a woman aged 45-65 years with alopecia areata. Some clones in this sample may be carry-over from other donors' samples. This chain uses TRBV29-1 with TRBJ1-5; D is unresolved. Here the CDR3 reads CSVGREDQPQHF. In DNA, the CDR3 is TGCAGCGTCGGGAGGGAAGATCAGCCCCAGCATTTT.